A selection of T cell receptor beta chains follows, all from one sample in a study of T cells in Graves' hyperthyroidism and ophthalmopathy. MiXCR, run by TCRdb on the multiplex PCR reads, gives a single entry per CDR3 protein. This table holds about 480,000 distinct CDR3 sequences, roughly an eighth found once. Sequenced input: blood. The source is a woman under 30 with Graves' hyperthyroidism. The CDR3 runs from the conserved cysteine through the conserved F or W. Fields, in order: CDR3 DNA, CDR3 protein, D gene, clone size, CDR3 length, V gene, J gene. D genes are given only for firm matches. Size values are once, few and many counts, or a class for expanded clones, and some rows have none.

TGTGCTAGTGGTTTGGAAAGGGGAGAACGGAACAATGAGCAGTTCTTC	CASGLERGERNNEQFF	.	many	16	TRBV12-5	TRBJ2-1
TGTGCCTGGAGTGGACAGTTTGAAGCTTTCTTT	CAWSGQFEAFF	.	many	11	TRBV30	TRBJ1-1
TGTGCCACCAGCACCGGTGGACACCGAGTACCCCTCCACTTT	CATSTGGHRVPLHF	.	many	14	TRBV15	TRBJ1-6
TGTGCCAGTCTAAGTGGGACACCTAATTCACCCCTCCACTTT	CASLSGTPNSPLHF	.	few	14	TRBV19	TRBJ1-6
TGCGCCAGCAGCTCGACTTGGTACTCTGGGCGGCGAAACTATGGCTACACCTTC	CASSSTWYSGRRNYGYTF	.	few	18	TRBV5-1	TRBJ1-2
TGTGCCAGCAGCTTAGATATGCTAATCAATGAGCAGTTCTTC	CASSLDMLINEQFF	.	many	14	TRBV11-2	TRBJ2-1
TGTGCCAGCAGCTTAGAGCCTAGCGCTTACAATGAGCAGTTCTTC	CASSLEPSAYNEQFF	.	many	15	TRBV7-2	TRBJ2-1
TGTGCCAGCAGGCAGGATAATGAAAAACTGTTTTTT	CASRQDNEKLFF	.	many	12	TRBV12-3/TRBV12-4	TRBJ1-4
TGTGCCAGCAGTGCATTCAGCGGGACATACAATGAGCAGTTCTTC	CASSAFSGTYNEQFF	.	many	15	TRBV12-3/TRBV12-4	TRBJ2-1
TGTGCCAGCAGCCCTCATCGGGTTCAGTACTTC	CASSPHRVQYF	.	many	11	TRBV12-3/TRBV12-4	TRBJ2-4
TGTGCCACCAGGGACGGACTAGCGGGAGATACGCAGTATTTT	CATRDGLAGDTQYF	TRBD2	many	14	TRBV24-1	TRBJ2-3
TGTGCCAGCAACGTCGCCGGGACAGGGGACGCAGATACGCAGTATTTT	CASNVAGTGDADTQYF	TRBD1	many	16	TRBV27	TRBJ2-3
TGCAGCGTTGGGGGGGACTATGGCTACACCTTC	CSVGGDYGYTF	.	many	11	TRBV29-1	TRBJ1-2
TGCAGCGTTGACGGGTTGGGCTACGAGCAGTACTTC	CSVDGLGYEQYF	.	many	12	TRBV29-1	TRBJ2-7
TGCAGTGCTAGAGAGAATCGACAGGGAAATAGCAATCAGCCCCAGCATTTT	CSARENRQGNSNQPQHF	TRBD1	few	17	TRBV20-1	TRBJ1-5
TGCAGTGCTAGAGGCTCTAGCGGGAAGTACGAGCAGTACTTC	CSARGSSGKYEQYF	TRBD2	many	14	TRBV20-1	TRBJ2-7
TGCAGTGCTAGAAATGGCCGGGCTGGGTATGAAAAACTGTTTTTT	CSARNGRAGYEKLFF	.	few	15	TRBV20-1	TRBJ1-4
TGTGCCAGCAGCCAAACAGGGGTGAGGGATGAAGCTTTCTTT	CASSQTGVRDEAFF	TRBD1	many	14	TRBV7-2	TRBJ1-1
TGTGCCAGCAGCCGGGGGCGAGATTCACCCCTCCACTTT	CASSRGRDSPLHF	.	many	13	TRBV6-1	TRBJ1-6
TGTGCCAGCAGCCTCAGGACTAGCGGGATGGGGGAGACCCAGTACTTC	CASSLRTSGMGETQYF	TRBD2	many	16	TRBV7-9	TRBJ2-5
TGCAGCGTTGCACTCTGGACAGGACCAAGGTTGGAGACCCAGTACTTC	CSVALWTGPRLETQYF	TRBD1	.	16	TRBV29-1	TRBJ2-5
TGTGCCACCCGGCGCGGGGATACGCAGTATTTT	CATRRGDTQYF	.	.	11	TRBV24-1	TRBJ2-3
TGCGCCAGCAGCCTCCGGGAGGCTAACTATGGCTACACCTTC	CASSLREANYGYTF	.	few	14	TRBV5-1	TRBJ1-2
TGTGCCAGCAGTTACGATTCCCAGGCCCGTTTATATGGCTACACCTTC	CASSYDSQARLYGYTF	.	many	16	TRBV6-5	TRBJ1-2
TGTGCCTGGGGTCGACCTAGCGGAGACTACGAGCAGTACTTC	CAWGRPSGDYEQYF	TRBD2	.	14	TRBV30	TRBJ2-7
TGTGCCAGCAAGCCTCACAGGGGTTCCGACACTGAAGCTTTCTTT	CASKPHRGSDTEAFF	TRBD1	many	15	TRBV12-3/TRBV12-4	TRBJ1-1
TGTGCCAGCAGCGTAGGACAGGGGTCCTACAATGAGCAGTTCTTC	CASSVGQGSYNEQFF	TRBD1	few	15	TRBV9	TRBJ2-1
TGTGCCAGCAGGAAGGGAACCTATAATTCACCCCTCCACTTT	CASRKGTYNSPLHF	.	few	14	TRBV6-1	TRBJ1-6
TGCAGCGCTCCGAACCTAGAGACCCAGTACTTC	CSAPNLETQYF	.	many	11	TRBV29-1	TRBJ2-5
TGTGCCAGCAGCCAAGGTGGGACTAGCGGGTACAATGAGCAGTTCTTC	CASSQGGTSGYNEQFF	TRBD2	many	16	TRBV3-1	TRBJ2-1
TGTGCCAGCAGCCAAGATCCCAGAGCCGGCCAAGAGACCCAGTACTTC	CASSQDPRAGQETQYF	.	.	16	TRBV3-1	TRBJ2-5
TGTGCCAGCAGTTTTTCCAGGGAGAATGGCTACACCTTC	CASSFSRENGYTF	.	few	13	TRBV27	TRBJ1-2
TGTGCCACCTCGTTGGGCTCTGGAAACACCATATATTTT	CATSLGSGNTIYF	.	few	13	TRBV25-1	TRBJ1-3
TGTGCCTGGAGTGTACATTTGGAGACCCAGTACTTC	CAWSVHLETQYF	.	many	12	TRBV30	TRBJ2-5
TGTGCCAGTAGTATAGACGGACAGGGGACAACACCCGCCTATGGCTACACCTTC	CASSIDGQGTTPAYGYTF	TRBD1	many	18	TRBV19	TRBJ1-2
TGTGCCAGCAACGGTCCCCCCCCGGGAGGGGCCGATGAGCAGTTCTTC	CASNGPPPGGADEQFF	TRBD2	.	16	TRBV9	TRBJ2-1